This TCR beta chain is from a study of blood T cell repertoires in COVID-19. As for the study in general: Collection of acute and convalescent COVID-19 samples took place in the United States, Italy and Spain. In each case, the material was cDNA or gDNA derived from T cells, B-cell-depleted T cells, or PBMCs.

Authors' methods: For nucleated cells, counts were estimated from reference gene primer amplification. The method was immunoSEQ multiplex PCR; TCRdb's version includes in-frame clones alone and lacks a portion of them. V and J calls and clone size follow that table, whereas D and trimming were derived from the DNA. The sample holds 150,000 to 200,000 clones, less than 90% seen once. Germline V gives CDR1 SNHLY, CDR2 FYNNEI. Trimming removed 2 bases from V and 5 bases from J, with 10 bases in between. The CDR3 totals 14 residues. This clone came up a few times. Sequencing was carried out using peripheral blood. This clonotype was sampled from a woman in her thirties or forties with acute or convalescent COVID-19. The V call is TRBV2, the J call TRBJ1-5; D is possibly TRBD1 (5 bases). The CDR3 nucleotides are TGTGCCAGCAGTGAACGAAGGGGTTATCAGCCCCAGCATTTT. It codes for CASSERRGYQPQHF.